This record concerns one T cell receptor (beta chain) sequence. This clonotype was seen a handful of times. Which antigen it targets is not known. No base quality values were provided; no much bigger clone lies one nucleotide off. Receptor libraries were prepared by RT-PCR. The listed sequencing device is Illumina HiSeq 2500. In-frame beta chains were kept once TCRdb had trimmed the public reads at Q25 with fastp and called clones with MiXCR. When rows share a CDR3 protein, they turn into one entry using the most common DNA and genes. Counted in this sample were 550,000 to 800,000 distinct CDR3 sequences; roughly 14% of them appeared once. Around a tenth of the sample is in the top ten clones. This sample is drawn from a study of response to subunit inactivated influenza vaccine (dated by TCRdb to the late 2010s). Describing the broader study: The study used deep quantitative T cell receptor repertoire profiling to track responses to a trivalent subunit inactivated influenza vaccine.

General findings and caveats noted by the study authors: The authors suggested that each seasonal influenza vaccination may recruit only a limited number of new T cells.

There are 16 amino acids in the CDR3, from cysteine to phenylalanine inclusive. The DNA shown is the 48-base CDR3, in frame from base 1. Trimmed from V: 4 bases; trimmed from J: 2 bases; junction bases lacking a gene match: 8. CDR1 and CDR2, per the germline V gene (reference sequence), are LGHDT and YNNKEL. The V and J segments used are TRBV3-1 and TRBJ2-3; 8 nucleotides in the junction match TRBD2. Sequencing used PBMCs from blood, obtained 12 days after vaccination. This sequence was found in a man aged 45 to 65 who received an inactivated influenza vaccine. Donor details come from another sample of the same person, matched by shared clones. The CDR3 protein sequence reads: CASSLGLAGITDTQYF. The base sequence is TGTGCCAGCAGCCTCGGACTAGCCGGTATCACAGATACGCAGTATTTT.